The entry below describes one T cell receptor (beta chain). The antigen is unknown. This specimen comes from a study of graft-versus-host responses after intestinal transplantation. Points from the study as a whole: Clonal ratios of graft-versus-host to host-versus-graft in allografts were high for patients exhibiting graft-donor T cell macrochimerism.

The protocol was immunoSEQ multiplex PCR, while the TCRdb copy is restricted to in-frame clones and leaves out a portion. The repertoire holds some 40,000 clones, with approximately 93% as singletons. V was cut by 5 bases and J by 4 bases, with 15 bases left in between. Germline V CDR1 and CDR2: SEHNR, FQNEAQ (reference sequence). There are 15 residues in the CDR3. The starting material was PBMCs, obtained roughly 110 weeks after intestinal transplantation. V gene TRBV7-9 combines with J gene TRBJ1-5; D remains unclear. The sequence came from a human patient who received an intestinal transplant, so some T cells may come from the graft donor. For the CDR3, the DNA is TGTGCCAGCAGCCCTCAGACCGGGGAAAATCAGCCCCAGCATTTT. Translated: CASSPQTGENQPQHF.